These 31 T cell receptor beta chains were sequenced from one sample in a study of siplizumab effects on memory and regulatory T cells. Measured with immunoSEQ multiplex PCR; TCRdb has only the in-frame clones, and not every one. The sample has tens of thousands of clones, 80% to 95% seen once. The material sequenced was CD8+ T cells sorted from blood. The receptor set was obtained from a human donor in good health.

The rearrangement joins TRBV19 to TRBJ1-1; D gene uncertain. CDR1 and CDR2 from the germline V gene are LNHDA and SQIVND (reference sequence). V lost 3 bases, J lost 2 bases, and 4 bases lay in between. This CDR3 is built from 12 residues. The CDR3 spells CASSMSNTEAFF. Here the CDR3 DNA reads TGTGCCAGTAGTATGAGTAACACTGAAGCTTTCTTT.

The chain uses TRBV7-6 and TRBJ2-5, with D tentatively TRBD1 (6 bases). Per the germline V gene, CDR1 is SGHVS and CDR2 is FNYEAQ. The CDR3 is 15 residues long. V was clipped by 5 bases and J by 2 bases, with 15 bases between them. CDR3: CASSTATGTQETQYF. CDR3 bases: TGTGCCAGCAGCACCGCAACGGGGACACAAGAGACCCAGTACTTC.

This clone has just a few counts. The rearrangement joins TRBV27 to TRBJ2-7, with TRBD2 matching 9 bases. The CDR3 loop spans 14 amino acids. Germline V CDR1 and CDR2: MNHEY, SMNVEV (reference sequence). The trim removed 0 bases at V and 3 bases at J, leaving 0 bases unmatched. DNA for the CDR3: TGTGCCAGCAGTTTATCGACTAGCGGCTACGAGCAGTACTTC. It translates to CASSLSTSGYEQYF.

The chain links TRBV11-2 to TRBJ1-6; 8 positions match TRBD1. The CDR3 sequence is 17 residues long. V shed 6 bases and J 2 bases; nucleotides not matched to a gene: 9. Germline values: CDR1 SGHAT, CDR2 FQNNGV. This CDR3 reads CASSLDRGFTYNSPLHF. CDR3 nucleotides: TGTGCCAGCAGTCTAGACAGGGGATTCACCTATAATTCACCCCTCCACTTT.

About this clone itself: Mismatch with germline at one junction end may stem from a read error. The V gene is TRBV6-1, the J gene TRBJ2-2; the D is unclear. CDR1 is MNHNS and CDR2 is SASEGT in the germline V gene. The CDR3 loop spans 13 amino acids. CDR3 sequence reads: CASSARDAGELFF. For the CDR3, the DNA is TGTGCCAGCAGTGCCCGAGATGCCGGTGAGCTGTTTTTT.

The chain uses TRBV11-2 and TRBJ2-3; D not resolved. The CDR3 has 12 residues. Trimming removed 5 bases at V and 7 bases at J, with 10 bases between. Per germline, CDR1 SGHAT and CDR2 FQNNGV. Here the CDR3 DNA reads TGTGCCAGCAGCCCGATAGAGAATACGCAGTATTTT. This gives the protein CASSPIENTQYF.

This rearrangement joins TRBV6-1 to TRBJ1-4; D not certain. V dropped 6 bases and J dropped 8 bases, with 13 bases sitting between them. Germline V gives CDR1 MNHNS, CDR2 SASEGT. The CDR3 runs 13 residues. The CDR3 DNA reads TGTGCCAGCAGGGACCCGGCGAGGGAAAAACTGTTTTTT. Protein product: CASRDPAREKLFF.

The V gene is TRBV7-3, the J gene TRBJ2-3; 7 bases agree with TRBD2. Germline V gene lookup returns CDR1 SGHTA and CDR2 FQGTGA. The CDR3 loop spans 14 amino acids. V lost 5 bases to trimming and J lost 1 base; unmatched junction nucleotides: 3. The CDR3 DNA is TGTGCCAGCAGCGGGGGAGGGGGCACAGATACGCAGTATTTT. Its translation is CASSGGGGTDTQYF.

V and J are TRBV27 and TRBJ2-2; a possible D gene is TRBD2 (7 bases). Germline V gives CDR1 MNHEY, CDR2 SMNVEV (reference sequence). Deletions cut 6 bases from V and 7 bases from J, with 24 bases between. This CDR3 contains 17 residues. CDR3 loop: CASSHGGGAKLIGELFF. As DNA, the CDR3 is TGTGCCAGCAGCCACGGTGGGGGGGCGAAACTGATCGGGGAGCTGTTTTTT.

In its sample, this clone was seen a few times. V usage is TRBV7-3 and J usage is TRBJ2-2, with D hard to call. The CDR3 length is 13 residues. The germline CDR1 and CDR2 sequences are SGHTA and FQGTGA. The V gene lost 6 bases and the J gene lost 4 bases, with 9 bases spanning the gap. The CDR3 sequence is CASSWTATGELFF. CDR3 DNA sequence: TGTGCCAGCAGTTGGACGGCCACCGGGGAGCTGTTTTTT. The full variable domain, completed using reference TRBV7-3 and TRBJ2-2, is GAGVSQTPSNKVTEKGKYVELRCDPISGHTALYWYRQSLGQGPEFLIYFQGTGAADDSGLPNDRFFAVRPEGSVSTLKIQRTERGDSAVYLCASSWTATGELFFGEGSRLTVL.

This clone was counted a few times. The chain links TRBV9 to TRBJ1-1; weak D call: TRBD1 (5 bases). Deletions cut 0 bases from V and 4 bases from J, with 10 bases between. The CDR3 has 14 amino acids. Per the germline V gene, CDR1 is SGDLS and CDR2 is YYNGEE. The CDR3 region has the DNA TGTGCCAGCAGCGTAGACGGGGGAGGCACTGAAGCTTTCTTT. Encoded protein: CASSVDGGGTEAFF.

V is TRBV5-6 and J is TRBJ1-2; 7 nucleotides match TRBD1. Germline lookup yields CDR1 SGHDT and CDR2 YYEEEE. The CDR3 extends over 16 amino acids. The V and J ends lost 3 bases and 4 bases, in that order; junction bases with no gene match: 12. The CDR3: CASSWGDSFGVYGYTF. The CDR3 DNA sequence: TGTGCCAGCAGCTGGGGGGACAGTTTCGGGGTCTATGGCTACACCTTC.

V is TRBV7-9 and J is TRBJ1-1, with 7 bases identical to TRBD1. Trimming cost V 0 bases and J 4 bases; bases outside gene matches: 2. Germline CDR1 reads SEHNR; CDR2 reads FQNEAQ (reference sequence). The CDR3 has 14 amino acids. CDR3 region: CASSLAAGGTEAFF. For the CDR3, the DNA is TGTGCCAGCAGCTTAGCGGCAGGGGGCACTGAAGCTTTCTTT. Variable domain in full (rest from reference TRBV7-9 and TRBJ1-1): DTGVSQNPRHKITKRGQNVTFRCDPISEHNRLYWYRQTLGQGPEFLTYFQNEAQLEKSRLLSDRFSAERPKGSFSTLEIQRTEQGDSAMYLCASSLAAGGTEAFFGQGTRLTVV.

This clone came up once. J is TRBJ1-5 and V is TRBV29-1; D is undetermined. This CDR3 spans 13 amino acids. Deletions cut 4 bases from V and 0 bases from J, with 7 bases between. CDR1 and CDR2 (germline): SQVTM, ANQGSEA. DNA for the CDR3: TGCAGCGTTGGCGGGTATAGCAATCAGCCCCAGCATTTT. It translates to CSVGGYSNQPQHF.

The chain combines TRBV9 with TRBJ2-1, with TRBD2 identical over 10 bases. The CDR3 loop spans 18 amino acids. The V and J ends lost 3 bases and 4 bases, in that order; junction bases with no gene match: 13. Germline V gene lookup returns CDR1 SGDLS and CDR2 YYNGEE. CDR3 sequence reads: CASSGSSQAAGGYNEQFF. The DNA of the CDR3 is TGTGCCAGCAGCGGATCCTCCCAAGCAGCGGGAGGGTACAATGAGCAGTTCTTC.

This sequence joins TRBV7-9 and TRBJ2-7, with 9 bases identical to TRBD2. The V gene end was trimmed by 5 bases and the J gene end by 2 bases; junction bases not matched to a gene: 7. CDR1 SEHNR and CDR2 FQNEAQ come from the germline V gene (reference sequence). The CDR3 has 15 amino acids. The CDR3 region is CASSETSGRTYEQYF. CDR3 sequence (DNA): TGTGCCAGCAGCGAAACTAGCGGGCGGACCTACGAGCAGTACTTC.

V gene TRBV7-8 combines with J gene TRBJ1-2; D is perhaps TRBD1 (5 bases). V lost 7 bases and J lost 4, with 13 bases in between. Germline lookup yields CDR1 SGHVS and CDR2 FQNEAQ. The CDR3 sequence is 13 residues long. The CDR3 coding sequence is TGTGCCAGCACCGACAAGGGGTTCTATGGCTACACCTTC. This translates into CASTDKGFYGYTF.

The chain carries TRBV6-5 and TRBJ2-1; 8 bases are shared with TRBD1. The germline V gene encodes CDR1 MNHEY and CDR2 SVGAGI. The ends lost 5 bases at V and 4 bases at J; junction bases unmatched: 4. This CDR3 has 14 residues. The CDR3 here is CASSEGQVYNEQFF. The CDR3, as DNA: TGTGCCAGCAGTGAGGGACAGGTTTACAATGAGCAGTTCTTC.

The gene calls are TRBV30 and TRBJ2-3; 9 bases map to TRBD2. The CDR3 length is 15 residues. CDR1 is GTSNPN, CDR2 SVGIG, per germline (reference sequence). The J segment lost 4 bases and the V segment lost 5 bases, leaving 10 bases of the junction unmatched. CDR3 loop: CAWERGSGSADTQYF. CDR3 DNA sequence: TGTGCCTGGGAACGGGGTAGCGGGAGTGCAGATACGCAGTATTTT.

The chain links TRBV23-1 to TRBJ1-2, with 8 bases matching TRBD1. TRBV23-1 is annotated as an ORF whose role is uncertain. The CDR3 covers 15 residues. V shed 2 bases and J 6 bases; nucleotides not matched to a gene: 8. The CDR3 DNA sequence: TGCGCCAGCAGTCAAACCCCGGACAGGGAGGATGGCTACACCTTC. Protein sequence: CASSQTPDREDGYTF.

In regard to this clone: Germline is not matched at one junction end, which may reflect a read error. The chain has TRBV6-5 and TRBJ1-2, with D possibly being TRBD1 (5 bases). CDR3 length: 15 residues. Per germline, CDR1 MNHEY and CDR2 SVGAGI. Written as DNA, the CDR3 is TGTGCCGGCAGTCATAGGGGAGGTACATCTCATGGCTACACCTTC. It specifies CAGSHRGGTSHGYTF.

The chain employs TRBV5-1 and TRBJ2-5; possibly TRBD2 for D (6 bases). The CDR3 has 17 residues. Trimming pared 3 bases from V and 2 bases from J, leaving 20 bases between. Germline CDR1 reads SGHRS; CDR2 reads YFSETQ. The CDR3, as DNA: TGCGCCAGCAGCTGGCCCCCCCGGGGACTGGATCAAGAGACCCAGTACTTC. Translating it yields CASSWPPRGLDQETQYF.

This clone was recorded once. The gene calls are TRBV19 and TRBJ2-1, with unresolved D. The CDR3 runs to 12 residues. Between the trimmed V and J ends, which lost 1 base and 6 bases, there was a span of 4 bases. CDR1 and CDR2 (germline): LNHDA, SQIVND (reference sequence). Here the CDR3 reads CASSIGPNEQFF. The CDR3 coding sequence is TGTGCCAGTAGTATAGGCCCCAATGAGCAGTTCTTC.

The V and J genes are TRBV11-2 and TRBJ2-5; D perhaps matches TRBD1 (5 bases). Germline V lookup: CDR1 SGHAT, CDR2 FQNNGV. The CDR3 covers 17 residues. Trimming removed 2 bases from V and 0 bases from J, with 16 bases in between. CDR3 sequence: CASSLSVGARHQETQYF. DNA for the CDR3: TGTGCCAGCAGCTTATCTGTTGGGGCCCGCCACCAAGAGACCCAGTACTTC.

The CDR3 bases are TGTGCCAGCAGCGACTGGACTAGCGGGAGGATCAATGAGCAGTTCTTC. Its protein is CASSDWTSGRINEQFF. This sequence joins TRBV7-2 and TRBJ2-1; 14 positions agree with TRBD2. Looked up from germline, CDR1 is SGHTA and CDR2 is FQGNSA. The CDR3 length is 16 residues. V was clipped by 5 bases and J by 6 bases; unmatched bases: 6.

CDR3 residues: CAWGTLNTEAFF. Written as DNA, the CDR3 is TGTGCCTGGGGGACGCTGAACACTGAAGCTTTCTTT. V usage is TRBV30 and J usage is TRBJ1-1, with a tentative D call TRBD1 (5 bases). The germline V gene encodes CDR1 GTSNPN and CDR2 SVGIG (reference sequence). The CDR3 is 12 residues long. The germline V and J ends were trimmed by 5 bases and 0 bases, with 7 bases remaining between them.

V usage is TRBV13 and J usage is TRBJ2-7; 9 bases line up with TRBD1. The V gene's germline CDR1 is PRHDT and CDR2 FYEKMQ (reference sequence). CDR3 size: 14 residues. V dropped 5 bases and J dropped 3; count of bases not matched to a gene: 5. The CDR3 loop is CASSTGTGYYEQYF. The DNA of the CDR3 is TGTGCCAGCAGCACCGGGACAGGGTACTACGAGCAGTACTTC.

The V and J genes are TRBV6-5 and TRBJ1-2; D might be TRBD1 (5 bases). Germline CDR1 and CDR2: MNHEY and SVGAGI. The CDR3 is 13 residues long. V was clipped by 5 bases and J by 6 bases, with 13 bases between them. The CDR3 region is CASSLRGQHGYTF. The DNA of the CDR3 is TGTGCCAGCAGTCTCCGGGGCCAACATGGCTACACCTTC.

V and J are TRBV19 and TRBJ2-7; TRBD2 might be the D (5 bases). Germline CDR1 is LNHDA and CDR2 is SQIVND (reference sequence). The V end was cut by 2 bases, the J end by 7 bases, with 21 bases between. The CDR3 is 16 residues long. CDR3 sequence: CASSIMSTPARGEQYF. CDR3 nucleotide sequence: TGTGCCAGTAGTATAATGTCTACCCCGGCGCGCGGGGAGCAGTACTTC.

The V gene is TRBV29-1, the J gene TRBJ1-1; the D is unclear. The CDR3 totals 12 residues. Trimming stripped 4 bases from V and 1 base from J, with 7 bases between. Germline values: CDR1 SQVTM, CDR2 ANQGSEA. CDR3 residues: CSVVRQNTEAFF. DNA of the CDR3: TGCAGCGTTGTGCGACAGAACACTGAAGCTTTCTTT.

The genes are TRBV7-8 and TRBJ1-2; D not certain. Germline CDR1 and CDR2: SGHVS and FQNEAQ. V dropped 1 base and J dropped 7 bases, with 7 bases sitting between them. There are 12 residues in the CDR3. CDR3 DNA sequence: TGTGCCAGCAGCTTAGTTCGAAGTGGCTACACCTTC. It specifies CASSLVRSGYTF.